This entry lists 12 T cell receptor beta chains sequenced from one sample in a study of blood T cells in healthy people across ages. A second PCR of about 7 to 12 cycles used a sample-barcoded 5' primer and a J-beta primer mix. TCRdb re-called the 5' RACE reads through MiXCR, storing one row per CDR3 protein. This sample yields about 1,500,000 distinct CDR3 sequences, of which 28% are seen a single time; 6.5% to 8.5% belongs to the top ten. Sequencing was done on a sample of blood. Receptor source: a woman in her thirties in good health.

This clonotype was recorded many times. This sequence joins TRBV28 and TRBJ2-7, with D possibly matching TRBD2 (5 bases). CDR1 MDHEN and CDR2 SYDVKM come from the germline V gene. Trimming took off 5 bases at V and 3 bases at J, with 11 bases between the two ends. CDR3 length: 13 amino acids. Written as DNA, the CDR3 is TGTGCCAGCAGTGAGGGCCAATACTACGAGCAGTACTTC. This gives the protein CASSEGQYYEQYF.

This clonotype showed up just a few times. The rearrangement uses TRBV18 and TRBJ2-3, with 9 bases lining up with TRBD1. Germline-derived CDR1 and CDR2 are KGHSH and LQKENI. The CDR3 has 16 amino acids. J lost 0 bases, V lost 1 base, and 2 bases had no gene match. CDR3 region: CASSPLGTGSTDTQYF. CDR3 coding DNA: TGTGCCAGCTCACCACTCGGGACAGGGAGCACAGATACGCAGTATTTT.

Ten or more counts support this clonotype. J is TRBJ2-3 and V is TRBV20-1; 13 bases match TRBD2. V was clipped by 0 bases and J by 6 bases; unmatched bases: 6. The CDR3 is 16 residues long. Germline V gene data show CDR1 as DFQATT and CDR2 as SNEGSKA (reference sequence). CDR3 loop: CSAREWTSGSLDTQYF. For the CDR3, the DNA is TGCAGTGCTAGAGAGTGGACTAGCGGGAGCTTGGATACGCAGTATTTT.

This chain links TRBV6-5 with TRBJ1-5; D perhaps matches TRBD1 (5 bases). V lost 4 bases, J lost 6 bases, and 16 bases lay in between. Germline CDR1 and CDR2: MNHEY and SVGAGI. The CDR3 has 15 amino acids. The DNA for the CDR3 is TGTGCCAGCAGTTCCGGGGCCCTTGCCAGTCAGCCCCAGCATTTT. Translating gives CASSSGALASQPQHF.

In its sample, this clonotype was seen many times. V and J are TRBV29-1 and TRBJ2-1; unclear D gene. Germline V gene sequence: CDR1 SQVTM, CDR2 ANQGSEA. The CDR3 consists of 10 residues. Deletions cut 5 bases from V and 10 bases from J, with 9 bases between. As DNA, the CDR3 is TGCAGCGTTAATCCTTCCGAGCAGTTCTTC. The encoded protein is CSVNPSEQFF.

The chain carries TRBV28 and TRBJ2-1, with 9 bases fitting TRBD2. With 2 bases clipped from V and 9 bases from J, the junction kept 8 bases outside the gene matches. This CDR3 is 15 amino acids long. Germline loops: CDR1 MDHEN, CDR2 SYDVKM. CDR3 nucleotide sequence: TGTGCCAGCAGTTTAAAGGAGCGGGGGGCCGTTGAGCAGTTCTTC. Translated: CASSLKERGAVEQFF. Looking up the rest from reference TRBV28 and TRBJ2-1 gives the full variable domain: DVKVTQSSRYLVKRTGEKVFLECVQDMDHENMFWYRQDPGLGLRLIYFSYDVKMKEKGDIPEGYSVSREKKERFSLILESASTNQTSMYLCASSLKERGAVEQFFGPGTRLTVL.

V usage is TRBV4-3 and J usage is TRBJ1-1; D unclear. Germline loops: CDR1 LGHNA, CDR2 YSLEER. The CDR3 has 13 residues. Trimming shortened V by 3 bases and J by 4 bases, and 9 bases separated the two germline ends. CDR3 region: CASSHLRGTEAFF. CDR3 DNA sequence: TGCGCCAGCAGCCACCTCCGAGGCACTGAAGCTTTCTTT.

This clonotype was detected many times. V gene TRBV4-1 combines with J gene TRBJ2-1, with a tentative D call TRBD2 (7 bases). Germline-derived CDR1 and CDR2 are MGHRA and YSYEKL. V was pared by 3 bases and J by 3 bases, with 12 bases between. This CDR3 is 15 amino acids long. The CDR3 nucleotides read TGCGCCAGCAGCCAGAGGGGGGGACTCTACAATGAGCAGTTCTTC. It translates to CASSQRGGLYNEQFF.

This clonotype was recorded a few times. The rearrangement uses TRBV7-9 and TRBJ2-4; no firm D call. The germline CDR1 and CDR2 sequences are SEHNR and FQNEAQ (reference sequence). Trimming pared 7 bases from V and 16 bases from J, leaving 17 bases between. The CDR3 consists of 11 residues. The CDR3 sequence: CASNPSPKSYF. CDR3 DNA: TGTGCCAGCAACCCCTCCCCCAAATCCTACTTC.

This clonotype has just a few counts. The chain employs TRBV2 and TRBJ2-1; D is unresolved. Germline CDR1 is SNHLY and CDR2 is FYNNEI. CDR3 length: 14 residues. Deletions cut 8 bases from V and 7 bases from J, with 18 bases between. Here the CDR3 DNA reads TGTGCCAGCGTTGCCGTCGCCTCCACAAATGAGCAGTTCTTC. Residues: CASVAVASTNEQFF.

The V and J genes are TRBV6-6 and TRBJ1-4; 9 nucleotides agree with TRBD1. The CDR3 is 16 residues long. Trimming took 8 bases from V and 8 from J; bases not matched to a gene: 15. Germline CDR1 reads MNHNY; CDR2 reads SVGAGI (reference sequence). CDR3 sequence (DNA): TGTGCCAGCCCTAAGGCTGCCGGACAGGGGAACGAAAAACTGTTTTTT. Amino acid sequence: CASPKAAGQGNEKLFF.

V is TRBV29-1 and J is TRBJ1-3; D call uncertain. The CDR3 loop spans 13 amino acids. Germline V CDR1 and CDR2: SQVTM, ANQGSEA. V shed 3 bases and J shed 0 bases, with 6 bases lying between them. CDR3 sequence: CSVEKISGNTIYF. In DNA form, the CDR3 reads TGCAGCGTTGAGAAGATCTCTGGAAACACCATATATTTT.